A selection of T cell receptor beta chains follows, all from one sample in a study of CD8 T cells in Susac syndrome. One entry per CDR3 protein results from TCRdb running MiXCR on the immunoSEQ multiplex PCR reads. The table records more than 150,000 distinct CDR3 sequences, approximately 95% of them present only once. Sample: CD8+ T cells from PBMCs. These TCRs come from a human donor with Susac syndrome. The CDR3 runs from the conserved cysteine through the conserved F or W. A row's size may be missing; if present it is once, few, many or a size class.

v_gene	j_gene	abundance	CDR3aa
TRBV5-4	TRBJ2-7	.	CASSNEALQHEQYF
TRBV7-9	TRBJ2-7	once	CASSGDRVSNEQYF
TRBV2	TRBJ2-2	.	CASSELGTPSTGELFF
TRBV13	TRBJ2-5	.	CASSLKRAGGRTQYF
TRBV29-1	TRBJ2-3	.	CSAPGPDYTDTQYF
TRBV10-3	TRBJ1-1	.	CAIKLTQGDTEAFF
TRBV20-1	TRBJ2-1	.	CSASGGAPYNEQFF
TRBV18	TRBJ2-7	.	CASSTTGGQYEQYF
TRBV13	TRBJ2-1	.	CASSFRGKVNEQFF
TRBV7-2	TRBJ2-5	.	CASRLGGPGETQYF
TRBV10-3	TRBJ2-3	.	CAISESSSALSTDTQYF
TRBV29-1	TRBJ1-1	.	CSVTRDRVATEAFF
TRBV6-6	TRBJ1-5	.	CAILGGDGQPQHF
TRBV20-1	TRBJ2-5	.	CSASSGQGAETQYF
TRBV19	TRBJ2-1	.	CASMKTGHPRSYNEQFF
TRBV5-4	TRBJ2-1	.	CASRTRASGNNEQFF
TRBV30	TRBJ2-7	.	CAWSMDSLSSYEQYF
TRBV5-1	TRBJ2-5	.	CASSLSWNQETQYF
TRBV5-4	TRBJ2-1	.	CASSELWTSGAIFSYNEQFF
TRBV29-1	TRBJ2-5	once	CSVVWGGATRYQETQYF
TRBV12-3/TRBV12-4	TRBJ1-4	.	CASSLQEEKLFF
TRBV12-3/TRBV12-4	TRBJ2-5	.	CASRLTEDTQYF
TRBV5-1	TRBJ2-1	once	CASSIVPGSYNEQFF
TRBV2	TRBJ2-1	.	CATGTGGNEQFF
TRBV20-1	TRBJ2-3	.	CSAERQGGIRDTQYF
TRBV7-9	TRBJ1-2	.	CASSLSTGDGDGYTF
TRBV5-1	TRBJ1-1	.	CASSLVDRGTEAFF
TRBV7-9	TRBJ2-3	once	CASSILAGGTDTQYF
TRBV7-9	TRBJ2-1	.	CASSLAAEYNEQFF
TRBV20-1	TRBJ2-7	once	CSAQVGGSSYEQYF
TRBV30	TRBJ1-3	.	CAWRPLGAGNTIYF
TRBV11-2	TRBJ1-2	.	CASSHPQDYGYTF
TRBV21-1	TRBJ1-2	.	CASSKRPDHRVSYTF
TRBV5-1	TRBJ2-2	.	CASSFVPTGELFF
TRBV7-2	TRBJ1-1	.	CASSYSTGSEAFF
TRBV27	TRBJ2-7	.	CASSLVGQGFRYEQYF
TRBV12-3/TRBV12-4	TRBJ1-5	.	CASTRGDNQPQHF
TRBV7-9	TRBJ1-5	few	CASSQGNQPQHF
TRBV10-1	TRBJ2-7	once	CASSDGAGSYEQYF
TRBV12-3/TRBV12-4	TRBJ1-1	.	CAPTGRFRTEAFF
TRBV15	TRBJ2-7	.	CATSRTSENSYEQYF
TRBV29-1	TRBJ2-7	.	CSVEDPTEQYF
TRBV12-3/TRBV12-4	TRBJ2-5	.	CASSLSGDPGTQYF
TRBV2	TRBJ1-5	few	CASRDSNQPQHF
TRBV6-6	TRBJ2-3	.	CASSYTDPQEDTQYF
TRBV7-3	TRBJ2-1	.	CASSLTSNEQFF
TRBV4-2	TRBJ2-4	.	CASSQEGYLAGELGGLDIQYF
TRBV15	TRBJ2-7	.	CATSRVGTVGDEQYF
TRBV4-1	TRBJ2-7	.	CASSQDLLGRAYEQYF
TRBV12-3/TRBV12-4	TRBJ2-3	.	CASRKSGTGERTQYF
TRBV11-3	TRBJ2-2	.	CASSLADKGTGELFF
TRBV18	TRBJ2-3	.	CASSPTPSGVDTQYF
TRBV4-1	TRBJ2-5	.	CASSQDLSGRSQETQYF
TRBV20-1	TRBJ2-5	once	CSAWSGRLQETQYF
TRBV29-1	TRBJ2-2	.	CSVEKRGTGELFF
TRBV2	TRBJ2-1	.	CASSEEGQGYNEQFF
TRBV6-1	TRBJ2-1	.	CASRPTPSGINYNEQFF
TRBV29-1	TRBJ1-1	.	CSVVAWTGASPEAFF
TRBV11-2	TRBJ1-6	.	CASSLAGSFSPLHF